The rows below give T cell receptor beta chains drawn from one sample of a study of T cell changes during pregnancy in multiple sclerosis. The method was immunoSEQ multiplex PCR; TCRdb's version includes in-frame clones alone and lacks a portion of them. The top ten clones hold roughly 6.8% of a sample with under 30,000 clones, approximately 91% of them seen once. Specimen: CD8+ T cells from peripheral blood mononuclear cells, collected after pregnancy. These receptors were obtained from a female donor with multiple sclerosis, enrolled in a pregnancy study. CDR3s include the opening cysteine and the closing phenylalanine or tryptophan. Each record gives: CDR3 DNA, CDR3 protein, clone size, D gene, V gene, J gene. The D gene is left open where the match is weak. Where a row states a size, it is once, few, many or the class of an expanded clone; other rows omit it.

DNA: TGTGCCACCAGCAGAGATGCCCCCGGGGGGCGGTACGAGCAGTACTTC
CDR3: CATSRDAPGGRYEQYF
size: .
D: .
V: TRBV15
J: TRBJ2-7

DNA: TGCGCCAGCAGTGTCTCCCACTTCCGGGACAGGGGGGGATACGAGCAGTACTTC
CDR3: CASSVSHFRDRGGYEQYF
size: .
D: TRBD1
V: TRBV10-1
J: TRBJ2-7

DNA: TGCGCCAGCAGCCAGCTAGCGGGAGGGGTCTACGAGCAGTACTTC
CDR3: CASSQLAGGVYEQYF
size: .
D: TRBD2
V: TRBV4-3
J: TRBJ2-7

DNA: TGTGCCAGCAGTTACGGCGGGAGCATCCACGAGCAGTACTTC
CDR3: CASSYGGSIHEQYF
size: .
D: TRBD2
V: TRBV6-5
J: TRBJ2-7

DNA: TGTGCCACCAGCGAGCTTAGAGAGGTCAACGAGCAGTACTTC
CDR3: CATSELREVNEQYF
size: .
D: .
V: TRBV15
J: TRBJ2-7

DNA: TGTGCCAGTTCCCTAGCGGGAAGGGGTGAGCAGTTCTTC
CDR3: CASSLAGRGEQFF
size: .
D: TRBD2
V: TRBV19
J: TRBJ2-1

DNA: TGTGCCAGCAGTTACGGCAGGCGCTCCGAGCAGTACTTC
CDR3: CASSYGRRSEQYF
size: .
D: .
V: TRBV6-6
J: TRBJ2-7

DNA: TGTGCCAGCAGCTCACCGACAGGGGGCACCGGGGAGCTGTTTTTT
CDR3: CASSSPTGGTGELFF
size: .
D: TRBD1
V: TRBV7-2
J: TRBJ2-2

DNA: TGTGCCAGCAGTGAAGCCTCAGGTTGGGAGACCCAGTACTTC
CDR3: CASSEASGWETQYF
size: .
D: .
V: TRBV6-1
J: TRBJ2-5

DNA: TGTGCCAGCAGCTGGGGTGGGAGGGCCCGCACAGATACGCAGTATTTT
CDR3: CASSWGGRARTDTQYF
size: .
D: TRBD2
V: TRBV5-6
J: TRBJ2-3

DNA: TGTGCCAGCAGTTTTGCGGGATCCACCACCTACGAGCAGTACTTC
CDR3: CASSFAGSTTYEQYF
size: .
D: .
V: TRBV27
J: TRBJ2-7

DNA: TGTGCCAGCAGTTTATCGCCAGGGGGATTTTACGAGCAGTACTTC
CDR3: CASSLSPGGFYEQYF
size: .
D: TRBD1
V: TRBV27
J: TRBJ2-7

DNA: TGTGCCAGCAGCCGCACTGGACTAGCGGGAGAGACGGGGGGCAGTGAGCAGTTCTTC
CDR3: CASSRTGLAGETGGSEQFF
size: .
D: TRBD2
V: TRBV7-9
J: TRBJ2-1

DNA: TGTGCCAGCAGCGAAACCCTAGCAACAACGAACACCGGGGAGCTGTTTTTT
CDR3: CASSETLATTNTGELFF
size: .
D: .
V: TRBV7-9
J: TRBJ2-2

DNA: TGCGCCAGCAGCCAAGAAGGTGAGACAGGGCATGAAAAACTGTTTTTT
CDR3: CASSQEGETGHEKLFF
size: .
D: TRBD1
V: TRBV4-3
J: TRBJ1-4

DNA: TGTGCCAGCAGCTTACTCAGGGCCTCTGGAAACACCATATATTTT
CDR3: CASSLLRASGNTIYF
size: .
D: .
V: TRBV13
J: TRBJ1-3

DNA: TGTGCTAGCAGCTTAACAGGGTCCACTGAAGCTTTCTTT
CDR3: CASSLTGSTEAFF
size: .
D: .
V: TRBV7-7
J: TRBJ1-1

DNA: TGTGCCAGCAGTAGAGTCAGGCAGGGGAACACTGAAGCTTTCTTT
CDR3: CASSRVRQGNTEAFF
size: .
D: .
V: TRBV28
J: TRBJ1-1

DNA: TGTGCCAGCAGTAAAGACAGAACAAATGAGCAGTTCTTC
CDR3: CASSKDRTNEQFF
size: .
D: .
V: TRBV27
J: TRBJ2-1

DNA: TGCGCCAGCAGTATGACCCCAGGGCTCTCTGGGGCCAACGTCCTGACTTTC
CDR3: CASSMTPGLSGANVLTF
size: .
D: .
V: TRBV4-3
J: TRBJ2-6

DNA: TGTGCCAGCAGTTTCGGGACAGCCGAGGGGGGCTACACCTTC
CDR3: CASSFGTAEGGYTF
size: .
D: TRBD1
V: TRBV27
J: TRBJ1-2

DNA: TGCGCCAGCAGCCAGAGACAGGGTGGGACTGAAGCTTTCTTT
CDR3: CASSQRQGGTEAFF
size: .
D: TRBD1
V: TRBV4-1
J: TRBJ1-1

DNA: TGTGCCAGCAGCCCCCGGACTAGTTTAACTGAGTACAATGAGCAGTTCTTC
CDR3: CASSPRTSLTEYNEQFF
size: .
D: TRBD2
V: TRBV7-6
J: TRBJ2-1

DNA: TGTGCCATCAGTGAGTCGACTACGGCGGACGGCTACGAGCAGTACTTC
CDR3: CAISESTTADGYEQYF
size: .
D: .
V: TRBV10-3
J: TRBJ2-7

DNA: TGTGCCAGCAGCCTGACAGGGTACGAGCAGTACTTC
CDR3: CASSLTGYEQYF
size: .
D: TRBD1
V: TRBV9
J: TRBJ2-7

DNA: TGTGCCAGTAGTCTCGGACTCGAACACAATGAGCAGTTCTTC
CDR3: CASSLGLEHNEQFF
size: .
D: .
V: TRBV19
J: TRBJ2-1

DNA: TGCGCCAGCAGCGAGGGGGACACGGATCACCAGGAATACACCTTC
CDR3: CASSEGDTDHQEYTF
size: .
D: .
V: TRBV5-1
J: TRBJ1-2

DNA: TGTGCCAGCAGTTACTCGGAGAGCTCCTACAATGAGCAGTTCTTC
CDR3: CASSYSESSYNEQFF
size: .
D: .
V: TRBV6-6
J: TRBJ2-1

DNA: TGTGCCAGCAGCGAAACGACTAGCGGGAGTTACGAGCAGTACTTC
CDR3: CASSETTSGSYEQYF
size: once
D: TRBD2
V: TRBV7-2
J: TRBJ2-7

DNA: TGTGCCAGCAGTGAACTAGCGGGAGCAGGCAATGAGCAGTTCTTC
CDR3: CASSELAGAGNEQFF
size: .
D: TRBD2
V: TRBV6-1
J: TRBJ2-1

DNA: TGTGCCAGCAGCTACCAGGGGGCGCCGGGGACCGGGGAGCTGTTTTTT
CDR3: CASSYQGAPGTGELFF
size: .
D: TRBD1
V: TRBV13
J: TRBJ2-2

DNA: TGTGCCAGTAGTGCGGGACAGGGATTCTACGAGCAGTACTTC
CDR3: CASSAGQGFYEQYF
size: .
D: TRBD1
V: TRBV19
J: TRBJ2-7

DNA: TGTGCCAGCAGCTATGGTAAGCGGGAGCAAAACGGGGAGCTGTTTTTT
CDR3: CASSYGKREQNGELFF
size: .
D: TRBD2
V: TRBV7-8
J: TRBJ2-2

DNA: TGCGCCAGCAGCCAAGAAGGCGGGAGGGGATCTTGGGGTGACACCGGGGAGCTGTTTTTT
CDR3: CASSQEGGRGSWGDTGELFF
size: .
D: TRBD2
V: TRBV4-3
J: TRBJ2-2

DNA: TGTGCCAGCAGCCAAGACCACCACGCCGAGGGCGGAAAACTGTTTTTT
CDR3: CASSQDHHAEGGKLFF
size: .
D: .
V: TRBV4-2
J: TRBJ1-4

DNA: TGTGCCAGCAGTGTTGCTAGCGGGTCTCCCCTGGGGCAGTATTTT
CDR3: CASSVASGSPLGQYF
size: .
D: TRBD2
V: TRBV27
J: TRBJ2-3

DNA: TGTGCCAGCAGTCCTCTCGACAGCTACGAGCAGTACTTC
CDR3: CASSPLDSYEQYF
size: .
D: .
V: TRBV6-5
J: TRBJ2-7